The 18 T cell receptor beta chains in this list originate from one sample, sequenced in a study of PD-L1 blockade in urothelial cancer. Sequencing used immunoSEQ multiplex PCR; TCRdb keeps in-frame clones, though not all of them. Here the sample spans 55,000 to 70,000 clones, 82% being singletons. The specimen comprised PBMCs, sampled around atezolizumab (anti-PD-L1) treatment. These receptor sequences come from a man aged 70-80 years with urothelial cancer.

This clone was counted between two and nine times. V gene TRBV2 combines with J gene TRBJ2-7; TRBD2 matches at 7 bases. Trimming removed 6 bases from V and 4 bases from J; junction bases left unmatched: 6. The CDR3 is 13 amino acids. Germline V CDR1 and CDR2: SNHLY, FYNNEI. The DNA for the CDR3 is TGTGCCAGCAGGCGGGAGAATGGGTACGAGCAGTACTTC. Translated: CASRRENGYEQYF.

This chain links TRBV18 with TRBJ1-1; possibly TRBD1 for D (5 bases). This CDR3 contains 13 residues. V was pared by 7 bases and J by 6 bases, with 15 bases between. Germline V gene data show CDR1 as KGHSH and CDR2 as LQKENI. DNA for the CDR3: TGTGCCAGCTATAACAGAGGGGAGGCTGAAGCTTTCTTT. This encodes CASYNRGEAEAFF. Full variable domain (remainder filled in from reference TRBV18 and TRBJ1-1): NAGVMQNPRHLVRRRGQEARLRCSPMKGHSHVYWYRQLPEEGLKFMVYLQKENIIDESGMPKERFSAEFPKEGPSILRIQQVVRGDSAAYFCASYNRGEAEAFFGQGTRLTVV.

This chain links TRBV5-1 with TRBJ2-3; 8 bases are a match to TRBD2. CDR3 length: 14 amino acids. The V segment lost 5 bases and the J segment 2 bases; nucleotides outside the gene matches: 4. Germline V gene data show CDR1 as SGHRS and CDR2 as YFSETQ. The CDR3 region has the DNA TGCGCCAGCAGGCGGGGGGCTTTCACAGATACGCAGTATTTT. It encodes CASRRGAFTDTQYF.

The rearrangement links TRBV7-9 to TRBJ1-3; D perhaps matches TRBD1 (5 bases). This CDR3 is 15 amino acids long. Trimming pared 4 bases from V and 1 base from J, leaving 11 bases between. The V gene's germline CDR1 is SEHNR and CDR2 FQNEAQ (reference sequence). The CDR3 sequence: CASSSQQVSGNTIYF. CDR3 DNA sequence: TGTGCCAGCAGCTCCCAACAGGTATCTGGAAACACCATATATTTT.

The chain joins TRBV30 to TRBJ2-1, with TRBD2 matching 10 bases. The germline gives CDR1 GTSNPN, CDR2 SVGIG (reference sequence). Trimming removed 2 bases from V and 13 bases from J; junction bases left unmatched: 8. The CDR3 has 13 amino acids. The chain's CDR3 is CAWSFSTSGQQFF. CDR3 DNA: TGTGCCTGGAGTTTTTCGACTAGCGGGCAACAGTTCTTC.

The gene calls are TRBV5-8 and TRBJ2-6, with TRBD1 matching over 9 bases. The V and J ends lost 4 bases and 0 bases, in that order; junction bases with no gene match: 14. The CDR3 runs 20 residues. Germline V gene sequence: CDR1 SGHTS, CDR2 YDEGEE. The CDR3 DNA sequence: TGTGCCAGCAGCGCTCTACCTCGGGACAGGGTTCTCTCTGGGGCCAACGTCCTGACTTTC. This codes for CASSALPRDRVLSGANVLTF.

The chain recombines TRBV5-1 with TRBJ1-2; weak D call: TRBD1 (6 bases). Between the trimmed V and J ends, which lost 1 base and 0 bases, there was a span of 10 bases. The CDR3 has 15 amino acids. The germline CDR1 and CDR2 sequences are SGHRS and YFSETQ. The DNA of the CDR3 is TGCGCCAGCAGCTTGACAGGGCCTCCTAACTATGGCTACACCTTC. Translation gives CASSLTGPPNYGYTF.

The gene calls are TRBV4-1 and TRBJ2-7; possibly TRBD2 for D (7 bases). The CDR3 totals 15 residues. The V end was cut by 3 bases, the J end by 3 bases, with 15 bases between. CDR1 and CDR2 from the germline V gene are MGHRA and YSYEKL. The CDR3 DNA reads TGCGCCAGCAGCCAGGGTAGGGGGGGAAGCTACGAGCAGTACTTC. Translation: CASSQGRGGSYEQYF.

The chain employs TRBV4-1 and TRBJ2-7; TRBD1 agrees at 11 bases. CDR1 and CDR2 (germline): MGHRA, YSYEKL. Trimming cost V 2 bases and J 0 bases; bases outside gene matches: 3. There are 16 residues in the CDR3. CDR3 nucleotides: TGCGCCAGCAGCCAACCCGGGACAGGGGGCTCCTACGAGCAGTACTTC. Its protein is CASSQPGTGGSYEQYF.

The chain links TRBV5-1 to TRBJ1-1; 7 bases match TRBD1. Germline assignment: CDR1 SGHRS and CDR2 YFSETQ. With 5 bases clipped from V and 5 bases from J, the junction kept 6 bases outside the gene matches. The CDR3 sequence is 13 residues long. The CDR3 loop is CASSPQGVTEAFF. Here the CDR3 DNA reads TGCGCCAGCAGTCCCCAGGGGGTTACTGAAGCTTTCTTT.

The chain employs TRBV6-5 and TRBJ2-1, with 7 bases lining up with TRBD1. With V trimmed by 2 bases and J by 4 bases, 2 bases remained unmatched. CDR1 is MNHEY and CDR2 is SVGAGI in the germline V gene. There are 14 residues in the CDR3. The CDR3 spells CASSYRGQYNEQFF. The CDR3 DNA reads TGTGCCAGCAGTTACCGGGGACAGTACAATGAGCAGTTCTTC.

The chain uses TRBV19 and TRBJ1-2; no reliable D call. This CDR3 is 14 amino acids long. Looked up from germline, CDR1 is LNHDA and CDR2 is SQIVND (reference sequence). V lost 2 bases and J 2 bases, leaving 9 bases between the germline ends. The CDR3 is CASSIITGNYGYTF. The CDR3 bases are TGTGCCAGTAGTATAATAACGGGAAACTATGGCTACACCTTC.

This clone was detected only a few times. The chain combines TRBV27 with TRBJ1-2; D not resolved. Germline CDR1 reads MNHEY; CDR2 reads SMNVEV (reference sequence). The V and J ends lost 6 bases and 7 bases respectively, with 15 bases between them. The CDR3 covers 13 residues. The CDR3 reads CASRTSGKGGYTF. The CDR3 nucleotides read TGTGCCAGCAGGACCTCGGGGAAGGGTGGCTACACCTTC.

The rearrangement links TRBV6-6 to TRBJ1-1; 8 bases agree with TRBD1. This CDR3 contains 15 residues. Germline CDR1 reads MNHNY; CDR2 reads SVGAGI (reference sequence). V lost 0 bases to trimming and J lost 1 base; unmatched junction nucleotides: 1. CDR3: CASSYSGTGNTEAFF. For the CDR3, the DNA is TGTGCCAGCAGTTACTCCGGGACAGGGAACACTGAAGCTTTCTTT.

Comment on this clone: Different DNA sequences within this sample yield the same CDR3. The chain is built from TRBV2 and TRBJ2-3; 9 bases line up with TRBD2. Germline CDR1 SNHLY, CDR2 FYNNEI. This CDR3 has 15 amino acids. V was clipped by 4 bases and J by 2 bases; unmatched bases: 4. CDR3 nucleotides: TGTGCCAGCAGTGTGGCTAGCGGGAACACAGATACGCAGTATTTT. Its translation: CASSVASGNTDTQYF. Full variable domain (missing parts from reference TRBV2 and TRBJ2-3): EPEVTQTPSHQVTQMGQEVILRCVPISNHLYFYWYRQILGQKVEFLVSFYNNEISEKSEIFDDQFSVERPDGSNFTLKIRSTKLEDSAMYFCASSVASGNTDTQYFGPGTRLTVL.

In its sample, this clone was seen once. The rearrangement joins TRBV19 to TRBJ1-2; D not resolved. CDR1 LNHDA and CDR2 SQIVND come from the germline V gene (reference sequence). The CDR3 contains 12 residues. V shed 9 bases and J shed 4 bases, with 12 bases lying between them. The CDR3 reads CASQYDSYGYTF. The DNA of the CDR3 is TGTGCCAGCCAATATGATAGCTATGGCTACACCTTC.

The chain recombines TRBV6-5 with TRBJ2-3, with 13 bases identical to TRBD2. The CDR3 has 15 residues. Germline assignment: CDR1 MNHEY and CDR2 SVGAGI. V dropped 5 bases and J dropped 5; count of bases not matched to a gene: 4. The CDR3 coding sequence is TGTGCCAGCAGTACTAGCGGGAGGGCCATAGATACGCAGTATTTT. This sequence encodes CASSTSGRAIDTQYF.

This clone was recorded once. The V call is TRBV7-6, the J call TRBJ2-7, with 8 nucleotides matching TRBD2. The ends lost 5 bases at V and 2 bases at J; junction bases unmatched: 8. This CDR3 has 15 amino acids. The germline V gene encodes CDR1 SGHVS and CDR2 FNYEAQ. CDR3 in amino acids: CASSVTSVPTYEQYF. The DNA for the CDR3 is TGTGCCAGCAGCGTGACTAGCGTCCCGACCTACGAGCAGTACTTC.